The clone carrying this T cell receptor beta chain came up many times. This CDR3 spans 16 amino acids. Trimming took off 5 bases at V and 7 bases at J, with 21 bases between the two ends. Germline V gene lookup returns CDR1 SGHAT and CDR2 FQNNGV. This specimen belongs to a study of T cells in Graves' hyperthyroidism and ophthalmopathy. Amplification of TCR beta CDR3 regions was performed using RNA transcripts as template. The primer set for the first-round RT-PCR of the TCR CDR3 was HTBI. TCRdb reprocessed the multiplex PCR reads via MiXCR and lists one record per CDR3 protein. The sample yields some 300,000 distinct CDR3 sequences, about 15% seen once. Patients aged 18 to 65 with hyperthyroidism were newly diagnosed, with duration under 2 months.

This TCR was recovered from a man aged 30 to 45 with Graves' hyperthyroidism. Sequencing used blood. The chain employs TRBV11-2 and TRBJ2-1; TRBD2 is a possible D gene (7 bases). The CDR3 region has the DNA TGTGCCAGCAGCCCCATTTGGGGGGGGCGCTATAATGAGCAGTTCTTC. It is translated as CASSPIWGGRYNEQFF.